Shown below are 28 T cell receptor beta chains from a single sample sequenced in a study of CD8+ T cells in alopecia areata. RNA extraction and reverse transcription yielded cDNA as sequencing template. Measured with immunoSEQ multiplex PCR; TCRdb has only the in-frame clones, and not every one. The data contain about 140,000 clones, 55% of them singletons. The sequenced sample consisted of CD4+ T cells sorted from blood. Every receptor here comes from a human donor in good health.

This chain links TRBV29-1 with TRBJ1-3, with D hard to call. The CDR3 runs to 12 residues. Germline-derived CDR1 and CDR2 are SQVTM and ANQGSEA. V was trimmed by 4 bases and J by 6 bases, leaving 10 bases between them. CDR3 loop: CSVAVASNTIYF. CDR3 in DNA: TGCAGCGTTGCTGTGGCGTCAAACACCATATATTTT.

The rearrangement joins TRBV29-1 to TRBJ2-5, with 12 nucleotides matching TRBD1. With 6 bases clipped from V and 5 bases from J, the junction kept 7 bases outside the gene matches. The CDR3 sequence is 14 residues long. CDR1 and CDR2 from the germline V gene are SQVTM and ANQGSEA. CDR3 region: CSVAGTGGRETQYF. CDR3 DNA sequence: TGCAGCGTAGCCGGGACAGGGGGCAGGGAGACCCAGTACTTC.

The rearrangement joins TRBV29-1 to TRBJ2-1; D gene unclear. Between the trimmed V and J ends, which lost 5 bases and 5 bases, there was a span of 10 bases. This CDR3 is 12 amino acids long. Germline values: CDR1 SQVTM, CDR2 ANQGSEA. This CDR3 reads CSVSETHNEQFF. CDR3 DNA: TGCAGCGTTTCCGAGACCCACAATGAGCAGTTCTTC.

The chain joins TRBV13 to TRBJ2-1, with 7 bases aligning to TRBD2. Unmatched junction bases numbered 6, after V lost 3 bases and J lost 4 bases. Looked up from germline, CDR1 is PRHDT and CDR2 is FYEKMQ (reference sequence). This CDR3 region has 15 residues. CDR3 loop: CASSFGGGPYNEQFF. The CDR3 region has the DNA TGTGCCAGCAGCTTTGGGGGAGGGCCATACAATGAGCAGTTCTTC.

This clone was seen just once. The CDR3 reads CASSFRGYSPLHF. CDR3 DNA sequence: TGTGCCAGCAGTTTCAGGGGTTATTCACCCCTCCACTTT. The chain has TRBV27 and TRBJ1-6, with D perhaps matching TRBD1 (6 bases). This CDR3 is built from 13 residues. Germline values: CDR1 MNHEY, CDR2 SMNVEV (reference sequence). V lost 3 bases to trimming and J lost 8 bases, with 8 bases between them.

This chain uses TRBV6-5 with TRBJ2-5; tentatively, D is TRBD2 (5 bases). The CDR3 extends over 12 amino acids. Germline V lookup: CDR1 MNHEY, CDR2 SVGAGI. V gave up 7 bases and J gave up 10 bases, with 16 bases separating them. CDR3 sequence reads: CASTRLGDGQYF. Written as DNA, the CDR3 is TGTGCCAGCACCAGACTCGGGGATGGCCAGTACTTC.

A few counts support this clone. This chain uses TRBV27 with TRBJ2-1; unclear D gene. The CDR3 contains 13 residues. Deletions cut 3 bases from V and 6 bases from J, with 9 bases between. Germline V gene sequence: CDR1 MNHEY, CDR2 SMNVEV (reference sequence). The CDR3 DNA follows: TGTGCCAGCAGTTTGAAGTCCCCCAATGAGCAGTTCTTC. Its protein is CASSLKSPNEQFF.

This rearrangement joins TRBV9 to TRBJ2-5; D is uncertain. The germline V and J ends were trimmed by 4 bases and 4 bases, with 17 bases remaining between them. Germline assignment: CDR1 SGDLS and CDR2 YYNGEE. The CDR3 covers 15 residues. CDR3 in amino acids: CASSQLGVWSETQYF. The CDR3 region has the DNA TGTGCCAGCAGCCAGCTTGGGGTTTGGTCAGAGACCCAGTACTTC. Full variable domain (rest looked up from reference TRBV9 and TRBJ2-5): DSGVTQTPKHLITATGQRVTLRCSPRSGDLSVYWYQQSLDQGLQFLIQYYNGEERAKGNILERFSAQQFPDLHSELNLSSLELGDSALYFCASSQLGVWSETQYFGPGTRLLVL.

The chain links TRBV28 to TRBJ1-5, with a tentative D call TRBD1 (5 bases). The germline CDR1 and CDR2 sequences are MDHEN and SYDVKM. This CDR3 is built from 12 residues. Trimming shortened V by 7 bases and J by 3 bases, and 7 bases separated the two germline ends. Here the CDR3 DNA reads TGTGCCAGCAAGGACACCAATCAGCCCCAGCATTTT. Protein product: CASKDTNQPQHF.

This clone appeared a few times. The rearrangement uses TRBV19 and TRBJ2-3, with 9 bases matching TRBD2. V trimming: 3 bases; J trimming: 6 bases; junction bases outside the gene matches: 7. CDR3 length equals 15 residues. The V gene's germline CDR1 is LNHDA and CDR2 SQIVND (reference sequence). CDR3 nucleotides: TGTGCCAGTAGTATTGCGGGAGGGCCGATGGATACGCAGTATTTT. This codes for CASSIAGGPMDTQYF.

The chain uses TRBV29-1 and TRBJ1-2; D gene unclear. Looked up from germline, CDR1 is SQVTM and CDR2 is ANQGSEA. V was trimmed by 7 bases and J by 2 bases, leaving 14 bases between them. The CDR3 length is 13 residues. DNA for the CDR3: TGCAGCGGTCGACACCCGGGAAACTATGGCTACACCTTC. Amino acid sequence: CSGRHPGNYGYTF.

This sequence joins TRBV10-2 and TRBJ2-5; TRBD2 matches at 7 bases. The J segment lost 5 bases and the V segment lost 5 bases, leaving 2 bases of the junction unmatched. Germline V lookup: CDR1 WSHSY, CDR2 SAAADI. The CDR3 is 12 amino acids. CDR3 protein: CASSTAGETQYF. CDR3 coding DNA: TGCGCCAGCAGTACAGCGGGGGAGACCCAGTACTTC.

This clone has only a few counts. J is TRBJ2-1 and V is TRBV7-2; D unresolved. The CDR3 consists of 15 residues. Trimming took 1 base from V and 1 from J, leaving 8 bases between them. CDR1 and CDR2 (germline): SGHTA, FQGNSA. The DNA for the CDR3 is TGTGCCAGCAGCTTAGTACTCGGGTCCTACAATGAGCAGTTCTTC. It translates to CASSLVLGSYNEQFF.

This clone was seen a handful of times. This rearrangement joins TRBV28 to TRBJ2-2; no reliable D call. Trimming took off 3 bases at V and 1 base at J, with 3 bases between the two ends. CDR3 length: 13 amino acids. The germline V gene has CDR1 MDHEN and CDR2 SYDVKM. The CDR3 reads CASSFRNTGELFF. The CDR3 nucleotides are TGTGCCAGCAGTTTCAGGAACACCGGGGAGCTGTTTTTT.

V gene TRBV29-1 combines with J gene TRBJ1-2; D gene ambiguous. The germline V gene has CDR1 SQVTM and CDR2 ANQGSEA. Trimming removed 3 bases at V and 5 bases at J, with 13 bases between. This CDR3 spans 13 amino acids. The CDR3 DNA reads TGCAGCGTTGATGTTAGCGGACTTTATGGCTACACCTTC. Protein: CSVDVSGLYGYTF. The full variable domain, with the rest looked up from reference TRBV29-1 and TRBJ1-2, is SAVISQKPSRDICQRGTSLTIQCQVDSQVTMMFWYRQQPGQSLTLIATANQGSEATYESGFVIDKFPISRPNLTFSTLTVSNMSPEDSSIYLCSVDVSGLYGYTFGSGTRLTVV.

The V call is TRBV5-6, the J call TRBJ1-5, with D possibly matching TRBD1 (5 bases). CDR1 and CDR2 (germline): SGHDT, YYEEEE. Trimming took 2 bases from V and 2 from J, leaving 20 bases between them. The CDR3 has 18 residues. In DNA form, the CDR3 reads TGTGCCAGCAGCTTCTACCGGGACGTTGGAGGCGGCAATCAGCCCCAGCATTTT. It codes for CASSFYRDVGGGNQPQHF.

The V and J genes are TRBV30 and TRBJ2-2; 7 nucleotides match TRBD1. The CDR3 sequence is 16 residues long. Losses at the gene ends were 4 bases for V and 0 bases for J; bases not matched to a gene: 8. Looked up from germline, CDR1 is GTSNPN and CDR2 is SVGIG (reference sequence). The CDR3 region is CAWIKKGAANTGELFF. The DNA of the CDR3 is TGTGCCTGGATCAAAAAGGGGGCTGCGAACACCGGGGAGCTGTTTTTT.

This chain joins TRBV6-5 and TRBJ1-3, with a tentative D call TRBD1 (5 bases). Germline CDR1 MNHEY, CDR2 SVGAGI. The CDR3 is 15 residues long. V was pared by 6 bases and J by 2 bases, with 14 bases between. The DNA of the CDR3 is TGTGCCAGCAGGATCACCCAGGGAGCTGGAAACACCATATATTTT. This encodes CASRITQGAGNTIYF.

The table lists this clone with a count of one. The chain combines TRBV6-1 with TRBJ1-4; no definite D call. Trimming removed 4 bases at V and 4 bases at J, with 7 bases between. CDR1 and CDR2 from the germline V gene are MNHNS and SASEGT. CDR3 length: 13 amino acids. CDR3 DNA sequence: TGTGCCAGCAGTGGACGGATTAATGAAAAACTGTTTTTT. It yields the protein CASSGRINEKLFF.

The chain is built from TRBV27 and TRBJ1-2; no definite D call. The germline V gene has CDR1 MNHEY and CDR2 SMNVEV (reference sequence). Trimming removed 7 bases from V and 6 bases from J, with 9 bases in between. CDR3 length: 11 amino acids. The CDR3 DNA reads TGTGCCAGCACATCGGTGGATGGCTACACCTTC. Encoded protein: CASTSVDGYTF.

The chain carries TRBV2 and TRBJ2-4; D gene uncertain. In germline, CDR1 is SNHLY, CDR2 FYNNEI. The length of the CDR3 is 15 residues. Trimming cost V 1 base and J 0 bases, with 7 bases left between them. CDR3 in DNA: TGTGCCAGCAGTGAAGACCGGCTAGCCAAAAACATTCAGTACTTC. Its translation is CASSEDRLAKNIQYF.

The chain couples TRBV2 to TRBJ2-2, with D perhaps TRBD2 (5 bases). Germline V gene lookup returns CDR1 SNHLY and CDR2 FYNNEI. The CDR3 is made up of 14 amino acids. Between the trimmed V and J ends, which lost 7 bases and 8 bases, there was a span of 17 bases. CDR3 loop: CASKGDTSGGELFF. DNA of the CDR3: TGTGCCAGCAAAGGAGACACCTCGGGAGGGGAGCTGTTTTTT.

The rearrangement uses TRBV2 and TRBJ1-5, with D possibly being TRBD1 (6 bases). Germline lookup yields CDR1 SNHLY and CDR2 FYNNEI. The V gene lost 3 bases and the J gene lost 4 bases, with 13 bases spanning the gap. CDR3 length: 15 residues. The CDR3 reads CASSEREGGNQPQHF. The CDR3 bases are TGTGCCAGCAGTGAGAGGGAGGGGGGGAATCAGCCCCAGCATTTT.

This chain joins TRBV25-1 and TRBJ2-7; D gene uncertain. Trimming removed 6 bases at V and 0 bases at J, with 15 bases between. CDR3 length equals 15 residues. Germline V CDR1 and CDR2: MGHDK, SYGVNS. The CDR3 coding sequence is TGTGCCAGCAGCGCCGGCCCCCCGGTCTCCTACGAGCAGTACTTC. Translation: CASSAGPPVSYEQYF.

The gene calls are TRBV6-6 and TRBJ2-1, with TRBD1 matching over 7 bases. Germline assignment: CDR1 MNHNY and CDR2 SVGAGI (reference sequence). V gave up 7 bases and J gave up 7 bases; unmatched junction bases: 7. The CDR3 runs to 13 residues. CDR3 loop: CASTDRVWNEQFF. The CDR3, as DNA: TGTGCCAGCACAGACAGGGTCTGGAATGAGCAGTTCTTC.

V and J are TRBV28 and TRBJ1-2, with D maybe TRBD1 (6 bases). The CDR3 runs to 14 residues. V was pared by 5 bases and J by 4 bases, with 14 bases between. CDR1 is MDHEN and CDR2 is SYDVKM in the germline V gene. Here the CDR3 DNA reads TGTGCCAGCAGTACTACAGGGCCGGGCTATGGCTACACCTTC. The encoded protein is CASSTTGPGYGYTF.

CDR3 in amino acids: CASSPRHSSGLTQYGYTF. The CDR3 DNA is TGTGCCAGCAGCCCGCGGCATAGCAGCGGACTCACTCAGTATGGCTACACCTTC. The chain uses TRBV7-9 and TRBJ1-2; D not certain. This CDR3 has 18 residues. Germline loops: CDR1 SEHNR, CDR2 FQNEAQ (reference sequence). V gave up 5 bases and J gave up 5 bases, with 27 bases separating them.

The V gene is TRBV30, the J gene TRBJ2-3; D may be TRBD1 or TRBD2 (5 bases each). Per the germline V gene, CDR1 is GTSNPN and CDR2 is SVGIG (reference sequence). The CDR3 runs to 12 residues. The V gene lost 2 bases and the J gene lost 4 bases, with 7 bases spanning the gap. The DNA of the CDR3 is TGTGCCTGGAGTCGGGGACCAGATACGCAGTATTTT. It yields the protein CAWSRGPDTQYF. Full variable domain (remainder filled in from reference TRBV30 and TRBJ2-3): SQTIHQWPATLVQPVGSPLSLECTVEGTSNPNLYWYRQAAGRGLQLLFYSVGIGQISSEVPQNLSASRPQDRQFILSSKKLLLSDSGFYLCAWSRGPDTQYFGPGTRLTVL.